This T cell receptor (beta chain) was found in a study of shared clonotypes between healthy human individuals. As for this clone: The antigen is not known. Different DNA sequences within this sample yield the same CDR3.

Overall study results and limits: The rarefaction results pointed to incomplete sorted-subset sequencing despite large depth. Some clonotypes were shared by all four sorted-subset donors, while others were not shared. The non-shared ones had lower generation probabilities than the shared ones.

Per sorted-subset replicate PCR, input was around 200 ng DNA, representing some 30,000 T cell genomes. Clones were read by immunoSEQ multiplex PCR, and TCRdb kept only the in-frame ones, dropping some. The sample carries roughly 2,300,000 clones, less than 95% recorded once. Germline CDR1 is ENHRY and CDR2 is SYGVKD. The ends were cut back, 9 bases at V and 2 bases at J, with 11 bases in the middle. CDR3 size: 12 residues. The TCR originated in a man aged 18-30 years in good health. Some clones in this sample may be carry-over from other donors' samples. Sequenced input: naive CD4+ T cells from PBMCs. Specified subset: CD45RA+ positively selected. V is TRBV10-3 and J is TRBJ2-7; weak D call: TRBD1 (5 bases). CDR3 DNA: TGTGCCATTCGAGACAGCACCTACGAGCAGTACTTC. Encoded protein: CAIRDSTYEQYF.